The sequence of this TCR beta chain was determined in a study of blood T cell repertoires in COVID-19. About the study: Italy, Spain and the United States were the sources of the convalescent and acute COVID-19 samples. From T cells, B-cell-depleted T cells, or PBMCs came the material, which was cDNA or gDNA.

Per the original data handling: Researchers report that nucleated cell counts were estimated from reference gene primer amplification. Sequenced by immunoSEQ multiplex PCR; TCRdb stores in-frame clones only, minus some. V and J calls and clone size follow that table, whereas D and trimming were derived from the DNA. The data show 150,000 to 200,000 clones, roughly nine tenths seen once. V was clipped by 1 base and J by 1 base, with 19 bases between them. The CDR3 has 18 residues. Germline CDR1 MNHNS, CDR2 SASEGT. The origin of this receptor is a man aged 18-30 years who had recovered from COVID-19. The sequenced material came from peripheral blood. J is TRBJ1-1 and V is TRBV6-1; TRBD1 might be the D (6 bases). In DNA form, the CDR3 reads TGTGCCAGCAGTGAAGGGGAACAGGGTCTAGGCCGGAACACTGAAGCTTTCTTT. Residues: CASSEGEQGLGRNTEAFF.